These 6 T cell receptor beta chains were all obtained from the same sample, sequenced in a study of T-cell reconstitution after alpha-beta-depleted transplantation in children. It was with unique molecular identifiers that the TCRbeta library was prepared. Each CDR3 protein is one row after TCRdb ran MiXCR on the PCR reads. Of 500,000 to 650,000 distinct CDR3 sequences listed, over 10% are singletons. The source material was PBMCs, mostly from graft donor cells, sampled 360 days after TCRalphabeta/CD19-depleted stem cell transplant. Every receptor here comes from a male patient aged 10-17 years who had a stem cell transplant for acute myeloid leukemia, so the T cells may come from the graft donor.

This clonotype has at least ten counts. The rearrangement links TRBV20-1 to TRBJ2-1; a weak D match, TRBD2 (5 bases). Trimming pared 5 bases from V and 9 bases from J, leaving 20 bases between. This CDR3 has 14 residues. Germline lookup yields CDR1 DFQATT and CDR2 SNEGSKA (reference sequence). CDR3 region: CSALTSSPRGEQFF. CDR3 in DNA: TGCAGTGCTCTTACGAGTAGCCCCCGGGGTGAGCAGTTCTTC.

Many counts were recorded for this clonotype. The chain joins TRBV7-8 to TRBJ2-1, with D uncertain. Germline V gives CDR1 SGHVS, CDR2 FQNEAQ. This CDR3 contains 13 residues. Trimming took off 3 bases at V and 7 bases at J, with 10 bases between the two ends. CDR3 nucleotides: TGTGCCAGCAGCTTTCTGCATAGGAATGAGCAGTTCTTC. Amino acid sequence: CASSFLHRNEQFF. Together with reference TRBV7-8 and TRBJ2-1, the CDR3 gives the full variable domain: GAGVSQSPRYKVAKRGQDVALRCDPISGHVSLFWYQQALGQGPEFLTYFQNEAQLDKSGLPSDRFFAERPEGSVSTLKIQRTQQEDSAVYLCASSFLHRNEQFFGPGTRLTVL.

This clonotype was observed a handful of times. The V call is TRBV6-1, the J call TRBJ2-1, with D hard to call. The CDR3 totals 15 residues. Germline CDR1 reads MNHNS; CDR2 reads SASEGT. The V end lost 6 bases, the J end lost 8 bases, and 20 bases lay between the germline ends. CDR3 DNA sequence: TGTGCCAGCAGCTGGACGGACCTAAGGCGTTATGAGCAGTTCTTC. It yields the protein CASSWTDLRRYEQFF.

The V call is TRBV20-1, the J call TRBJ2-3; TRBD2 agrees at 13 bases. Germline V gene data show CDR1 as DFQATT and CDR2 as SNEGSKA (reference sequence). There are 14 residues in the CDR3. V shed 8 bases, J shed 5 bases, and the junction held 7 bases outside the gene matches. In nucleotides, the CDR3 is TGCAGTACCAGGACTAGCGGGAGTGTAGATACGCAGTATTTT. Translated, it gives CSTRTSGSVDTQYF.

The V call is TRBV7-3, the J call TRBJ2-5; tentatively, D is TRBD2 (6 bases). The germline gives CDR1 SGHTA, CDR2 FQGTGA. The CDR3 extends over 14 amino acids. Trimming left V 5 bases short and J 7 bases short, with 17 bases between. The CDR3 region is CASSLKGLEGTQYF. In DNA form, the CDR3 reads TGTGCCAGCAGCCTGAAGGGACTCGAGGGGACCCAGTACTTC.

This clonotype came up a few times. V usage is TRBV10-3 and J usage is TRBJ2-3, with 7 bases matching TRBD2. The CDR3 extends over 13 amino acids. V was clipped by 8 bases and J by 2 bases; unmatched bases: 4. Germline CDR1 reads ENHRY; CDR2 reads SYGVKD. Here the CDR3 DNA reads TGTGCCATCGGAAGGGACTACACAGATACGCAGTATTTT. Protein product: CAIGRDYTDTQYF.